The 29 T cell receptor beta chains presented below share a single source sample, sequenced in a study of blood T cell repertoires in COVID-19. The assay was immunoSEQ multiplex PCR, and TCRdb's table has in-frame clones only and misses some. The data show about 120,000 clones, 85% to 90% seen once. Sequences were obtained from peripheral blood. The receptors were sampled from a woman in her forties or fifties with acute or convalescent COVID-19.

This chain connects TRBV7-2 to TRBJ1-2; TRBD1 is a possible D gene (6 bases). Trimming left V 5 bases short and J 8 bases short, with 15 bases between. The CDR3 runs 13 residues. The V gene's germline CDR1 is SGHTA and CDR2 FQGNSA. This chain's CDR3 is CASSIQGLRGYTF. The CDR3 coding sequence is TGTGCCAGCAGCATACAGGGCTTGAGGGGCTACACCTTC.

The rearrangement links TRBV6-4 to TRBJ2-3; 11 bases agree with TRBD2. Trimming at V came to 4 bases and at J to 5 bases, leaving 5 bases not matched to a gene. CDR1 and CDR2 (germline): MRHNA, SNTAGT. The CDR3 totals 15 residues. CDR3 sequence (DNA): TGTGCCAGCAGTGTAACTAGCGGGGGACGAGATACGCAGTATTTT. It codes for CASSVTSGGRDTQYF.

The V gene is TRBV5-6, the J gene TRBJ1-3, with a tentative D call TRBD1 (6 bases). Trimming removed 1 base from V and 4 bases from J, with 15 bases in between. This CDR3 spans 16 amino acids. Germline V gene data show CDR1 as SGHDT and CDR2 as YYEEEE. The CDR3 nucleotides read TGTGCCAGCAGCTTGCCCGACCCGGGGGGCGGAAACACCATATATTTT. It specifies CASSLPDPGGGNTIYF.

V gene TRBV27 combines with J gene TRBJ1-5; 8 bases are a match to TRBD1. Germline V CDR1 and CDR2: MNHEY, SMNVEV (reference sequence). There are 14 residues in the CDR3. After removal of 3 bases from V and 3 bases from J, the junction contained 1 base not matched to a gene. This chain's CDR3 is CASSFRGHNQPQHF. In DNA, the CDR3 is TGTGCCAGCAGTTTCAGGGGGCACAATCAGCCCCAGCATTTT.

The chain joins TRBV7-6 to TRBJ2-1; D unresolved. The germline V and J ends were trimmed by 1 base and 7 bases, with 8 bases remaining between them. The CDR3 has 13 amino acids. The germline V gene encodes CDR1 SGHVS and CDR2 FNYEAQ. CDR3 sequence: CASSLGRRNEQFF. The CDR3 nucleotides are TGTGCCAGCAGCTTAGGTCGGCGGAATGAGCAGTTCTTC.

V usage is TRBV11-3 and J usage is TRBJ1-4; 9 bases are shared with TRBD1. The CDR3 contains 16 residues. V lost 4 bases, J lost 8 bases, and 11 bases stayed unmatched. Germline CDR1 and CDR2: SGHNT and YENEEA. The CDR3 loop is CASSSYMDRGGEKLFF. The CDR3 DNA follows: TGTGCCAGCAGCTCTTACATGGACAGGGGAGGGGAAAAACTGTTTTTT.

The gene calls are TRBV6-5 and TRBJ2-1; possibly TRBD2 for D (6 bases). The CDR3 has 14 residues. Per the germline V gene, CDR1 is MNHEY and CDR2 is SVGAGI. Trimming cost V 4 bases and J 10 bases, with 17 bases left between them. The CDR3 DNA follows: TGTGCCAGCAGTTCGGGACTCTCCCCTTTAGAGCAGTTCTTC. Protein: CASSSGLSPLEQFF.

This clone turned up a few times. The chain has TRBV7-7 and TRBJ2-7, with TRBD2 matching over 7 bases. V dropped 5 bases and J dropped 3; count of bases not matched to a gene: 13. The germline gives CDR1 SSHAT, CDR2 FNYEAQ (reference sequence). The CDR3 has 16 residues. CDR3 sequence (DNA): TGTGCCAGCAGCCCGGGATTAGCGGGTACCCACTACGAGCAGTACTTC. Translation: CASSPGLAGTHYEQYF.

This rearrangement joins TRBV6-2 or TRBV6-3 to TRBJ2-7, with D possibly matching TRBD1 (5 bases). With 2 bases removed from V and 0 bases from J, the gap between germline ends came to 11 bases. The germline CDR1 and CDR2 sequences are MNHEY and SVGEGT. This CDR3 comprises 15 residues. The DNA for the CDR3 is TGTGCCAGCAGTTACGGCTGGGGCTTCTCCTACGAGCAGTACTTC. As protein: CASSYGWGFSYEQYF.

The rearrangement joins TRBV9 to TRBJ2-7; TRBD2 matches at 8 bases. The germline V gene encodes CDR1 SGDLS and CDR2 YYNGEE. The CDR3 spans 14 residues. V dropped 2 bases and J dropped 2; count of bases not matched to a gene: 3. The CDR3 here is CASSVTGGPYEQYF. The CDR3 DNA reads as TGTGCCAGCAGCGTCACGGGAGGGCCCTACGAGCAGTACTTC.

J is TRBJ2-1 and V is TRBV18; maybe TRBD2 (6 bases). This CDR3 is 14 amino acids long. The V end lost 4 bases, the J end lost 7 bases, and 14 bases lay between the germline ends. Germline V gives CDR1 KGHSH, CDR2 LQKENI. CDR3 nucleotide sequence: TGTGCCAGCTCACTCTCCGGGACTCATAATGAGCAGTTCTTC. Protein sequence: CASSLSGTHNEQFF.

The rearrangement uses TRBV5-1 and TRBJ2-4; no firm D call. V lost 0 bases to trimming and J lost 0 bases, with 10 bases between them. Per the germline V gene, CDR1 is SGHRS and CDR2 is YFSETQ. CDR3 size: 16 residues. The CDR3 region has the DNA TGCGCCAGCAGCTTGGAAGCCGGCGGAGCCAAAAACATTCAGTACTTC. This codes for CASSLEAGGAKNIQYF.

The V and J genes are TRBV4-2 and TRBJ2-3; no clear D gene. The CDR3 is 12 amino acids. Germline assignment: CDR1 LGHNA and CDR2 YNFKEQ. Trimming pared 2 bases from V and 10 bases from J, leaving 10 bases between. CDR3 in DNA: TGTGCCAGCAGCCAATCGGGTAGATCGCAGTATTTT. Translation: CASSQSGRSQYF.

The chain uses TRBV6-7 and TRBJ1-5; 9 bases agree with TRBD1. TRBV6-7 is marked as an open reading frame, function uncertain. Trimming cost V 6 bases and J 7 bases; bases outside gene matches: 7. CDR3 length equals 14 residues. CDR3: CASRTRTGEQPQHF. The DNA for the CDR3 is TGTGCCAGCAGAACGCGGACAGGGGAGCAGCCCCAGCATTTT.

CDR3 nucleotides: TGTGCCTGGAGCGCCGGGAATGGTGCCTACGAGCAGTACTTC. This gives the protein CAWSAGNGAYEQYF. The rearrangement uses TRBV30 and TRBJ2-7; the D gene is possibly TRBD2 (5 bases). The CDR3 totals 14 residues. The ends were cut back, 3 bases at V and 2 bases at J, with 14 bases in the middle. CDR1 and CDR2 from the germline V gene are GTSNPN and SVGIG (reference sequence).

The chain links TRBV10-3 to TRBJ2-7, with TRBD1 matching over 10 bases. The germline gives CDR1 ENHRY, CDR2 SYGVKD. This CDR3 has 16 residues. V shed 3 bases, J shed 4 bases, and the junction held 9 bases outside the gene matches. The CDR3 nucleotides are TGTGCCATCAGTGACCCCCCGGGACAGGGGTATTACGAGCAGTACTTC. The encoded protein is CAISDPPGQGYYEQYF.

This clone has more than one count but fewer than ten. This chain joins TRBV5-1 and TRBJ1-1, with a possible D match to TRBD1 (6 bases). Germline V CDR1 and CDR2: SGHRS, YFSETQ. V was clipped by 4 bases and J by 3 bases, with 13 bases between them. This CDR3 spans 14 amino acids. The CDR3 reads CASSPQGGDTEAFF. The CDR3 DNA is TGCGCCAGCAGCCCCCAAGGGGGGGACACTGAAGCTTTCTTT.

The genes are TRBV3-1 (or the pseudogene TRBV3-2) and TRBJ1-1; TRBD1 aligns across 7 bases. Trimming at V came to 4 bases and at J to 10 bases, leaving 6 bases not matched to a gene. Germline values: CDR1 LGHDT, CDR2 YNNKEL (reference sequence). CDR3 length equals 12 residues. The CDR3 protein is CASSRGQDRAFF. CDR3 coding DNA: TGTGCCAGCAGCCGAGGACAGGATCGAGCTTTCTTT.

The chain uses TRBV30 and TRBJ1-1; TRBD1 matches at 9 bases. Germline loops: CDR1 GTSNPN, CDR2 SVGIG (reference sequence). V gave up 4 bases and J gave up 3 bases; unmatched junction bases: 9. The CDR3 has 15 amino acids. CDR3 loop: CAWTLPGTGYTEAFF. CDR3 nucleotide sequence: TGTGCCTGGACTCTACCCGGGACAGGGTACACTGAAGCTTTCTTT.

This clone was detected only a few times. The chain employs TRBV24-1 and TRBJ2-3; a possible D gene is TRBD1 (5 bases). Trimming pared 5 bases from V and 3 bases from J, leaving 8 bases between. The CDR3 totals 13 residues. The germline CDR1 and CDR2 sequences are KGHDR and SFDVKD. The CDR3 DNA is TGTGCCACCAGTGGAACAGGAACAGATACGCAGTATTTT. Translating it yields CATSGTGTDTQYF.

This chain uses TRBV7-3 with TRBJ2-3, with 14 bases that match TRBD2. The V segment lost 5 bases and the J segment 3 bases; nucleotides outside the gene matches: 4. CDR3 length equals 16 residues. Germline CDR1 and CDR2: SGHTA and FQGTGA. In nucleotides, the CDR3 is TGTGCCAGCAGCGCCAGGACTAGCGGGGGGACAGATACGCAGTATTTT. This translates into CASSARTSGGTDTQYF.

The CDR3 DNA reads as TGCGCCAGCAACCCAGCGAGCGGGGTTGCCTACGAGCAGTACTTC. The encoded protein is CASNPASGVAYEQYF. This chain joins TRBV5-1 and TRBJ2-7, with TRBD2 matching 7 bases. With 6 bases clipped from V and 2 bases from J, the junction kept 11 bases outside the gene matches. Germline-derived CDR1 and CDR2 are SGHRS and YFSETQ. This CDR3 contains 15 residues.

The chain uses TRBV25-1 and TRBJ2-5; 7 positions match TRBD2. Germline V gene data show CDR1 as MGHDK and CDR2 as SYGVNS. With V trimmed by 0 bases and J by 3 bases, 10 bases remained unmatched. The CDR3 extends over 17 amino acids. CDR3 in amino acids: CASSEYYPGGGEETQYF. CDR3 DNA: TGTGCCAGCAGTGAATATTACCCGGGAGGCGGAGAAGAGACCCAGTACTTC. Based on the CDR3 plus reference TRBV25-1 and TRBJ2-5, the full variable domain is EADIYQTPRYLVIGTGKKITLECSQTMGHDKMYWYQQDPGMELHLIHYSYGVNSTEKGDLSSESTVSRIRTEHFPLTLESARPSHTSQYLCASSEYYPGGGEETQYFGPGTRLLVL.

This chain links TRBV29-1 with TRBJ2-1, with D perhaps TRBD2 (6 bases). The length of the CDR3 is 16 residues. In germline, CDR1 is SQVTM, CDR2 ANQGSEA. Trimming left V 8 bases short and J 9 bases short, with 29 bases between. The CDR3 is CSFRKGLSLVHGEQFF. In nucleotides, the CDR3 is TGCAGCTTTCGAAAAGGACTATCCTTAGTTCACGGTGAGCAGTTCTTC.

In this sample, this clone turned up once. This rearrangement joins TRBV30 to TRBJ1-5, with D perhaps TRBD1 (5 bases). The CDR3 consists of 13 residues. CDR1 and CDR2 from the germline V gene are GTSNPN and SVGIG (reference sequence). The V gene lost 1 base and the J gene lost 7 bases, with 11 bases spanning the gap. The CDR3 protein is CAWSGQGRQPQHF. The DNA of the CDR3 is TGTGCCTGGAGTGGGCAGGGCAGACAGCCCCAGCATTTT. Together with reference TRBV30 and TRBJ1-5, the CDR3 gives the full variable domain: SQTIHQWPATLVQPVGSPLSLECTVEGTSNPNLYWYRQAAGRGLQLLFYSVGIGQISSEVPQNLSASRPQDRQFILSSKKLLLSDSGFYLCAWSGQGRQPQHFGDGTRLSIL.

J is TRBJ1-5 and V is TRBV6-5, with D possibly being TRBD1 (5 bases). The CDR3 has 13 residues. V gave up 2 bases and J gave up 7 bases, with 9 bases separating them. Germline assignment: CDR1 MNHEY and CDR2 SVGAGI. As DNA, the CDR3 is TGTGCCAGCAGTTACGGGAGGGGACAGCCCCAGCATTTT. The encoded protein is CASSYGRGQPQHF.

The chain uses TRBV6-5 and TRBJ1-4; 10 bases align to TRBD1. CDR3 length: 15 residues. CDR1 is MNHEY, CDR2 SVGAGI, per germline. Germline trimming cut 2 bases from V and 6 bases from J; bases unmatched to any gene: 3. The DNA for the CDR3 is TGTGCCAGCAGTTACATGACAGGGGGCGATGAAAAACTGTTTTTT. This codes for CASSYMTGGDEKLFF.

The rearrangement uses TRBV18 and TRBJ2-1, with TRBD1 identical over 10 bases. With 6 bases clipped from V and 10 bases from J, the junction kept 6 bases outside the gene matches. Germline V gene sequence: CDR1 KGHSH, CDR2 LQKENI. The CDR3 is 13 residues long. This CDR3 is CASSSTGGEEQFF. CDR3 DNA sequence: TGTGCCAGCTCCTCGACAGGGGGCGAAGAGCAGTTCTTC.

This sequence joins TRBV30 and TRBJ2-3, with D possibly TRBD2 on 5 matching bases. The CDR3 runs to 12 residues. Trimming left V 3 bases short and J 6 bases short, with 10 bases between. Germline values: CDR1 GTSNPN, CDR2 SVGIG (reference sequence). Written as DNA, the CDR3 is TGTGCCTGGAGCCCCGGACTGGATACGCAGTATTTT. This gives the protein CAWSPGLDTQYF.